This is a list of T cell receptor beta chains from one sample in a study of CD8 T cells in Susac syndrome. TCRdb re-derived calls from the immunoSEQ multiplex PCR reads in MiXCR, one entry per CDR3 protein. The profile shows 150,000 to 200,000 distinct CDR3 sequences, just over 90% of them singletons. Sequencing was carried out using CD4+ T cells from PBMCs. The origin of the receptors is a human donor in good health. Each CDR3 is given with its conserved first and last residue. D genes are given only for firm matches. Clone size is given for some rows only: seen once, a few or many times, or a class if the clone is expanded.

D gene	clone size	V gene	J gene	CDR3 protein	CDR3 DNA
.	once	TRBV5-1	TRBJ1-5	CASRGGENQPQHF	TGCGCCAGCAGAGGAGGGGAAAATCAGCCCCAGCATTTT
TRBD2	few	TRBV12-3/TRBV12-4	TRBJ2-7	CASSLAGGSYEQYF	TGTGCCAGCAGTTTGGCGGGGGGGTCCTACGAGCAGTACTTC
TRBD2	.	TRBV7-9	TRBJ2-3	CASSWGLADSTDTQYF	TGTGCCAGCAGCTGGGGACTAGCGGATAGCACAGATACGCAGTATTTT
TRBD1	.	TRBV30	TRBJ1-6	CAWSVGGTVTSPLHF	TGTGCCTGGAGTGTAGGGGGGACAGTCACTTCACCCCTCCACTTT
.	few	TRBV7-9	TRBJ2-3	CASSSFKGGLTDTQYF	TGTGCCAGCAGCTCTTTTAAGGGGGGACTCACAGATACGCAGTATTTT
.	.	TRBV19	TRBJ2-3	CASRYTGTTDTQYF	TGTGCCAGTAGATACACCGGGACCACAGATACGCAGTATTTT
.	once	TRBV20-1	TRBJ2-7	CSARESAGYPSEQYF	TGCAGTGCTAGAGAATCGGCAGGGTATCCTTCCGAGCAGTACTTC
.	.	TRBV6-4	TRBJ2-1	CASSPGTLTYNEQFF	TGTGCCAGCAGTCCCGGGACCCTAACCTACAATGAGCAGTTCTTC
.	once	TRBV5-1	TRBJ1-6	CASSLQGWDNSPLHF	TGCGCCAGCAGTTTACAGGGCTGGGATAATTCACCCCTCCACTTT
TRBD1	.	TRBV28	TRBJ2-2	CASSNQQGARGTGELFF	TGTGCCAGCAGCAACCAACAGGGGGCTAGGGGAACCGGGGAGCTGTTTTTT
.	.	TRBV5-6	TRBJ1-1	CASKPGTANTEAFF	TGTGCCAGCAAGCCCGGGACGGCTAACACTGAAGCTTTCTTT
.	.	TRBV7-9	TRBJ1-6	CASILLHGSYNSPLHF	TGTGCCAGCATCTTACTTCATGGCTCCTATAATTCACCCCTCCACTTT